This paragraph reports one T cell receptor beta chain. This specimen comes from a study of blood T cell repertoires in COVID-19. Sequencing used immunoSEQ multiplex PCR; TCRdb keeps in-frame clones, though not all of them. Of 150,000 to 200,000 clones listed, roughly 80% were seen once; the top ten hold around 10%. Germline CDR1 reads SGHTA; CDR2 reads FQGNSA. This CDR3 spans 13 amino acids. V shed 3 bases and J shed 6 bases, with 11 bases lying between them. This clonotype was obtained from a man in his fifties who had recovered from COVID-19. This chain joins TRBV7-2 and TRBJ1-1, with TRBD1 as a possible D gene (5 bases). The sample comprised PBMCs or T cells enriched from blood (not recorded which). CDR3 bases: TGTGCCAGCAGCTTTGGGGCCCCCCCTGAAGCTTTCTTT. Protein sequence: CASSFGAPPEAFF.